These 32 T cell receptor beta chains came from one sample sequenced in a study of Ad26.COV2.S vaccination and SARS-CoV-2 variants (dated by TCRdb to the early 2020s). Libraries were prepared through the immunoSEQ multiplex PCR assay. What TCRdb holds here is the immuneACCESS table cut down to in-frame rearrangements. Part of the clones is not present; checked against another copy, under half of the missing clones reflect an unresolved V gene, and the others are unexplained. This sample gives around 320,000 clones in total; around 87% of them show up just once. Roughly 3.1% of the sample is in the top ten clones. The treatment or condition tag for this specimen amounts to: some 19 received Ad26.COV2.S at low or high dose, single or two shots; about five received placebo; per-sample allocation not given. For vaccine and placebo recipients, the sequenced repertoires came from samples collected on day 63 after the first injection.

The material was peripheral blood, obtained in a trial of Ad26.COV2.S vaccine versus placebo. These receptors all stem from a person between 18 and 65 years old who received the Ad26.COV2.S COVID-19 vaccine or a placebo.

The V and J genes are TRBV29-1 and TRBJ1-2; D gene ambiguous. From germline, CDR1 is SQVTM and CDR2 ANQGSEA. The CDR3 is made up of 18 amino acids. V was clipped by 6 bases and J by 8 bases, with 34 bases between them. CDR3 region: CSVRPGGVSGAQGQGYTF. CDR3 nucleotide sequence: TGCAGCGTGAGGCCAGGCGGCGTTTCCGGTGCCCAAGGTCAAGGCTACACCTTC. Using reference TRBV29-1 and TRBJ1-2 for the parts outside the CDR3, the full variable domain is SAVISQKPSRDICQRGTSLTIQCQVDSQVTMMFWYRQQPGQSLTLIATANQGSEATYESGFVIDKFPISRPNLTFSTLTVSNMSPEDSSIYLCSVRPGGVSGAQGQGYTFGSGTRLTVV.

This sequence joins TRBV7-9 and TRBJ2-1; D ambiguous. Germline values: CDR1 SEHNR, CDR2 FQNEAQ (reference sequence). The CDR3 contains 14 residues. Trimming took off 3 bases at V and 5 bases at J, with 11 bases between the two ends. The CDR3 protein is CASSLSGPDNEQFF. CDR3 in DNA: TGTGCCAGCAGCTTGAGTGGGCCCGACAATGAGCAGTTCTTC.

V and J are TRBV29-1 and TRBJ2-7; possible D gene TRBD2, 6 bases. Trimming took 7 bases from V and 1 from J, leaving 8 bases between them. The CDR3 is made up of 11 amino acids. Per germline, CDR1 SQVTM and CDR2 ANQGSEA. CDR3 nucleotide sequence: TGCAGCGCCCGGGGGTCCTACGAGCAGTACTTC. This sequence encodes CSARGSYEQYF.

This clone was detected ten times or more. The V call is TRBV27, the J call TRBJ2-7, with 7 bases that match TRBD1. The CDR3 totals 15 residues. After removal of 3 bases from V and 2 bases from J, the junction contained 7 bases not matched to a gene. CDR1 is MNHEY, CDR2 SMNVEV, per germline (reference sequence). The CDR3 reads CASSLKTGWAYEQYF. The CDR3 nucleotides are TGTGCCAGCAGTTTGAAGACAGGGTGGGCCTACGAGCAGTACTTC.

This chain connects TRBV7-6 to TRBJ2-4, with a weak D call TRBD2 (6 bases). Trimming took off 5 bases at V and 4 bases at J, with 18 bases between the two ends. The germline CDR1 and CDR2 sequences are SGHVS and FNYEAQ. This CDR3 region has 16 residues. The CDR3, as DNA: TGTGCCAGCAGCCCCGGCCGGGGGACGGAGAAAAACATTCAGTACTTC. Translated, it gives CASSPGRGTEKNIQYF.

V gene TRBV5-8 combines with J gene TRBJ1-2; TRBD1 agrees at 8 bases. V shed 2 bases and J 5 bases; nucleotides not matched to a gene: 5. The CDR3 extends over 14 amino acids. Germline V lookup: CDR1 SGHTS, CDR2 YDEGEE. CDR3 sequence: CASSLTGGKYGYTF. CDR3 sequence (DNA): TGTGCCAGCAGCTTAACAGGGGGGAAGTATGGCTACACCTTC.

The chain is built from TRBV11-3 and TRBJ1-1; D is ambiguous. V lost 1 base and J 1 base, leaving 7 bases between the germline ends. Germline V gene lookup returns CDR1 SGHNT and CDR2 YENEEA. CDR3 length: 14 amino acids. The CDR3 sequence: CASSLGTPNTEAFF. DNA for the CDR3: TGTGCCAGCAGCTTAGGCACACCGAACACTGAAGCTTTCTTT.

This clone was seen just once. The chain links TRBV6-1 to TRBJ1-3; D is uncertain. Trimming removed 1 base at V and 0 bases at J, with 7 bases between. Germline V gene lookup returns CDR1 MNHNS and CDR2 SASEGT. The CDR3 sequence is 15 residues long. CDR3 sequence: CASSEGVFSGNTIYF. The CDR3, as DNA: TGTGCCAGCAGTGAAGGGGTCTTCTCTGGAAACACCATATATTTT.

The chain recombines TRBV5-1 with TRBJ2-7; D assignment may be TRBD1 or TRBD2 (5 bases each). Germline V gives CDR1 SGHRS, CDR2 YFSETQ. The CDR3 is 14 residues long. Trimming removed 6 bases at V and 3 bases at J, with 16 bases between. The CDR3 nucleotides read TGCGCCAGCACCGCTTTCATGGGGGACTACGAGCAGTACTTC. Protein sequence: CASTAFMGDYEQYF. Supplemented by reference TRBV5-1 and TRBJ2-7, the full variable domain reads KAGVTQTPRYLIKTRGQQVTLSCSPISGHRSVSWYQQTPGQGLQFLFEYFSETQRNKGNFPGRFSGRQFSNSRSEMNVSTLELGDSALYLCASTAFMGDYEQYFGPGTRLTVT.

The V call is TRBV4-3, the J call TRBJ2-7, with D possibly called TRBD1 or TRBD2 (7 bases each). This CDR3 is 17 amino acids long. Trimming shortened V by 0 bases and J by 3 bases, and 18 bases separated the two germline ends. CDR1 is LGHNA and CDR2 is YSLEER in the germline V gene. CDR3: CASSQDRGGTASYEQYF. Written as DNA, the CDR3 is TGCGCCAGCAGCCAAGATAGGGGAGGGACAGCAAGCTACGAGCAGTACTTC.

This chain uses TRBV4-3 with TRBJ1-2; D gene unclear. CDR1 and CDR2 (germline): LGHNA, YSLEER. CDR3 length: 15 amino acids. V shed 2 bases and J shed 1 base, with 11 bases lying between them. CDR3 nucleotide sequence: TGCGCCAGCAGCCAAACTACCGACCTTAACTATGGCTACACCTTC. Translation: CASSQTTDLNYGYTF.

The chain couples TRBV11-2 to TRBJ2-7; D might be TRBD1 (5 bases). The V gene lost 6 bases and the J gene lost 0 bases, with 9 bases spanning the gap. CDR1 is SGHAT, CDR2 FQNNGV, per germline. The CDR3 covers 13 residues. CDR3 DNA: TGTGCCAGCAGGGTACAGGTCTCCTACGAGCAGTACTTC. It encodes CASRVQVSYEQYF.

V gene TRBV9 combines with J gene TRBJ1-4; D is ambiguous. Trimming cost V 2 bases and J 8 bases, with 19 bases left between them. Germline V gene data show CDR1 as SGDLS and CDR2 as YYNGEE. The CDR3 has 16 amino acids. The CDR3 spells CASSVGGPNNWEKLFF. CDR3 coding DNA: TGTGCCAGCAGCGTTGGAGGGCCAAATAATTGGGAAAAACTGTTTTTT.

This clone was seen a handful of times. The V call is TRBV9, the J call TRBJ2-5, with TRBD1 as a possible D gene (5 bases). Trimming shortened V by 4 bases and J by 2 bases, and 15 bases separated the two germline ends. This CDR3 has 15 amino acids. The germline V gene encodes CDR1 SGDLS and CDR2 YYNGEE. The CDR3 coding sequence is TGTGCCAGCAGCTTGACAGAATTGGCACAAGAGACCCAGTACTTC. Protein: CASSLTELAQETQYF.

V usage is TRBV10-3 and J usage is TRBJ2-7; possibly TRBD2 for D (5 bases). The V end was cut by 0 bases, the J end by 1 base, with 7 bases between. The length of the CDR3 is 14 residues. Germline CDR1 and CDR2: ENHRY and SYGVKD. This chain's CDR3 is CAISESGKSYEQYF. The CDR3 region has the DNA TGTGCCATCAGTGAGTCCGGGAAATCCTACGAGCAGTACTTC.

V is TRBV7-9 and J is TRBJ2-4, with D perhaps TRBD2 (5 bases). Trimming pared 1 base from V and 11 bases from J, leaving 9 bases between. Germline V CDR1 and CDR2: SEHNR, FQNEAQ (reference sequence). This CDR3 spans 12 amino acids. CDR3 bases: TGTGCCAGCAGCTTAGTCGGAGGCGTTCAGTACTTC. It codes for CASSLVGGVQYF.

The CDR3 region has the DNA TGCGCCAGCAGCCAAGAACTGGCTAACTATGGCTACACCTTC. This gives the protein CASSQELANYGYTF. This chain connects TRBV4-3 to TRBJ1-2; no reliable D call. CDR3 length equals 14 residues. V was shortened by 0 bases and J by 0 bases, with 5 bases between the two germline ends. Germline CDR1 LGHNA, CDR2 YSLEER.

The chain links TRBV5-8 to TRBJ2-2; 10 nucleotides line up with TRBD2. The germline V gene encodes CDR1 SGHTS and CDR2 YDEGEE. The CDR3 loop spans 17 amino acids. V dropped 2 bases and J dropped 6; count of bases not matched to a gene: 10. The CDR3 region is CASSLLTSGISSGELFF. CDR3 DNA: TGTGCCAGCAGCTTACTAACTAGCGGGATTTCGTCCGGGGAGCTGTTTTTT.

The J gene is TRBJ2-1, the V gene TRBV7-2; no clear D gene. The V gene lost 5 bases and the J gene lost 5 bases, with 19 bases spanning the gap. CDR1 is SGHTA, CDR2 FQGNSA, per germline. This CDR3 contains 16 residues. CDR3 residues: CASSPPGGSSHNEQFF. CDR3 bases: TGTGCCAGCAGCCCGCCGGGTGGTTCCTCTCACAATGAGCAGTTCTTC.

This clone showed up many times. The chain joins TRBV6-2 or TRBV6-3 to TRBJ1-5, with 8 bases matching TRBD1. This CDR3 has 15 residues. CDR1 and CDR2 (germline): MNHEY, SVGEGT. With 6 bases clipped from V and 7 bases from J, the junction kept 11 bases outside the gene matches. CDR3 coding DNA: TGTGCCAGCAGCCTATCGCAGGGGGCAGGACAGCCCCAGCATTTT. It codes for CASSLSQGAGQPQHF.

The chain couples TRBV5-1 to TRBJ1-5; D might be TRBD1 (5 bases). The germline V gene has CDR1 SGHRS and CDR2 YFSETQ. CDR3 size: 15 residues. Trimming removed 4 bases at V and 3 bases at J, with 14 bases between. The CDR3: CASSPMGEINQPQHF. In nucleotides, the CDR3 is TGCGCCAGCAGCCCTATGGGGGAAATCAATCAGCCCCAGCATTTT. The full variable domain, with the rest looked up from reference TRBV5-1 and TRBJ1-5, is KAGVTQTPRYLIKTRGQQVTLSCSPISGHRSVSWYQQTPGQGLQFLFEYFSETQRNKGNFPGRFSGRQFSNSRSEMNVSTLELGDSALYLCASSPMGEINQPQHFGDGTRLSIL.

CDR3 nucleotide sequence: TGTGCCACCCCGGGGTGGGAGGGTTGGCGGGAGCAGTACTTC. This codes for CATPGWEGWREQYF. The genes are TRBV6-5 and TRBJ2-7; 7 bases match TRBD2. J was trimmed by 7 bases and V by 10 bases; bases with no gene match: 16. Germline V gives CDR1 MNHEY, CDR2 SVGAGI. There are 14 residues in the CDR3.

V and J are TRBV4-2 and TRBJ2-3, with no clear D. The V end was cut by 2 bases, the J end by 2 bases, with 20 bases between. Per germline, CDR1 LGHNA and CDR2 YNFKEQ. The CDR3 runs to 18 residues. The CDR3 sequence is CASSQRPPKAQITDTQYF. Written as DNA, the CDR3 is TGTGCCAGCAGCCAAAGACCGCCTAAGGCCCAGATCACAGATACGCAGTATTTT.

On this clone: The sample carries other DNA sequences with the same CDR3. J is TRBJ2-7 and V is TRBV5-1; TRBD1 agrees at 8 bases. Trimming removed 2 bases from V and 0 bases from J; junction bases left unmatched: 1. This CDR3 region has 14 residues. Germline V lookup: CDR1 SGHRS, CDR2 YFSETQ. The CDR3 coding sequence is TGCGCCAGCAGCTTCGGGACAGGCTCCTACGAGCAGTACTTC. It encodes CASSFGTGSYEQYF.

J is TRBJ1-6 and V is TRBV6-2 or TRBV6-3; D uncertain. The CDR3 has 19 residues. Germline values: CDR1 MNHEY, CDR2 SVGEGT. Trimming took off 2 bases at V and 3 bases at J, with 20 bases between the two ends. DNA of the CDR3: TGTGCCAGCAGTTACCCGAACCTTGGAGAGGGCGGCTATAATTCACCCCTCCACTTT. Protein product: CASSYPNLGEGGYNSPLHF.

V and J are TRBV6-5 and TRBJ2-2; D unclear. Germline CDR1 reads MNHEY; CDR2 reads SVGAGI. CDR3 size: 12 residues. Trimming removed 6 bases at V and 6 bases at J, with 8 bases between. The CDR3 region has the DNA TGTGCCAGCAGACTTGGGGCCGGGGAGCTGTTTTTT. Protein: CASRLGAGELFF.

This clone turned up a few times. The CDR3 here is CASSVQPARVNTEAFF. CDR3 bases: TGTGCCAGCAGCGTACAACCCGCTAGGGTGAACACTGAAGCTTTCTTT. The rearrangement joins TRBV13 to TRBJ1-1; no clear D. In germline, CDR1 is PRHDT, CDR2 FYEKMQ (reference sequence). Trimming took off 5 bases at V and 0 bases at J, with 16 bases between the two ends. This CDR3 has 16 amino acids.

V and J are TRBV7-2 and TRBJ2-6, with no clear D. The CDR3 extends over 17 amino acids. Trimming removed 2 bases at V and 0 bases at J, with 11 bases between. CDR1 SGHTA and CDR2 FQGNSA come from the germline V gene. In DNA, the CDR3 is TGTGCCAGCAGCTTAACGACCTTGTCCTCTGGGGCCAACGTCCTGACTTTC. Amino acids: CASSLTTLSSGANVLTF.

V is TRBV21-1 and J is TRBJ1-5; the table's D gene call, TRBD1, was not cross checked with the DNA. TRBV21-1 is a listed pseudogene. The CDR3 totals 15 residues. Written as DNA, the CDR3 is TGTGCCAGCAGCAAAGCTGGACATAGCAATCAGCCCCAGCATTTT. Translating it yields CASSKAGHSNQPQHF.

Concerning this clone itself: This CDR3 is also generated by other DNA sequences in the sample. In nucleotides, the CDR3 is TGTGCCAGCAGTCCTGGGGGCCAGCCCCAGCATTTT. Protein: CASSPGGQPQHF. The V gene is TRBV6-5, the J gene TRBJ1-5; possible D gene TRBD1, 6 bases. CDR1 and CDR2 from the germline V gene are MNHEY and SVGAGI. Deletions cut 5 bases from V and 7 bases from J, with 9 bases between. CDR3 length: 12 amino acids.

The J gene is TRBJ1-1, the V gene TRBV7-2; no reliable D call. Trimming pared 1 base from V and 7 bases from J, leaving 13 bases between. The germline CDR1 and CDR2 sequences are SGHTA and FQGNSA. The CDR3 length is 14 residues. The CDR3 here is CASSLGWTQNEAFF. The CDR3 bases are TGTGCCAGCAGCTTAGGCTGGACCCAGAATGAAGCTTTCTTT.

The chain carries TRBV6-5 and TRBJ2-7; weak D call: TRBD2 (6 bases). Germline loops: CDR1 MNHEY, CDR2 SVGAGI. Deletions cut 0 bases from V and 4 bases from J, with 16 bases between. The CDR3 consists of 16 residues. The CDR3 DNA follows: TGTGCCAGCAGTTACTCCCAGCGGACGGGGGTATACGAGCAGTACTTC. Translation: CASSYSQRTGVYEQYF.